In its sample, the clone carrying this TCR beta chain was seen many times. Its antigen is unknown. The sample originates from a study of human T cells and chemical hapten exposure. Findings and caveats of the study: After DPC sensitization, TCRs above 1 in 1000 frequency showed no change.

The time point: patch test 1, 2 weeks after DPC sensitization. Treatment reported: therapeutic diphenylcyclopropenone sensitization with weekly scalp DPC. TCRdb recomputed calls from the RACE reads with MiXCR, one row per CDR3 protein. The sample consists of 75,000 to 90,000 distinct CDR3 sequences, about 9.3% of them appearing once. The germline V gene has CDR1 SGHTA and CDR2 FQGTGA. The ends were cut back, 5 bases at V and 4 bases at J, with 15 bases in the middle. CDR3 length: 15 residues. J is TRBJ2-1 and V is TRBV7-3; maybe TRBD2 (5 bases). The source of this sequence is a woman between 50 and 59 years old with alopecia areata. Some clones in this sample may be carry-over from other donors' samples. This material consisted of whole blood, taken in connection with sensitization to the hapten diphenylcyclopropenone (DPC). CDR3 in DNA: TGTGCCAGCAGCCCTCGGGGAGCGGTATACAATGAGCAGTTCTTC. Amino acid sequence: CASSPRGAVYNEQFF.